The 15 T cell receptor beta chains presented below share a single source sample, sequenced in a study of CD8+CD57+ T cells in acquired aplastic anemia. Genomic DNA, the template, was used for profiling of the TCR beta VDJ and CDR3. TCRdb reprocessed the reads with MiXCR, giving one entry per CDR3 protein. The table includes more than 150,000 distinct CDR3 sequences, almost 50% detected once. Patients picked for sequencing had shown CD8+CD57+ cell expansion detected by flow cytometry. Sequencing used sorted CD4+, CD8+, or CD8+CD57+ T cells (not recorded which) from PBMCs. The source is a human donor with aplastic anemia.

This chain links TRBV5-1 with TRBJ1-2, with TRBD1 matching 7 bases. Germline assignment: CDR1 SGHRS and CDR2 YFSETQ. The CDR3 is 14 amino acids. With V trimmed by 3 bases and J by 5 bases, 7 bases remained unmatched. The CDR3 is CASSWRGQLYGYTF. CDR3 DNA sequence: TGCGCCAGCAGCTGGAGGGGACAGTTATATGGCTACACCTTC.

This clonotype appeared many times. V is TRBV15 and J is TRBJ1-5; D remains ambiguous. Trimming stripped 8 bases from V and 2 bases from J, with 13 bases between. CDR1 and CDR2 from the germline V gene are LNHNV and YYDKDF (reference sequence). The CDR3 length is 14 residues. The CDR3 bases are TGTGCCACCGAGAGAGAACTTCGCAATCAGCCCCAGCATTTT. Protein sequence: CATERELRNQPQHF.

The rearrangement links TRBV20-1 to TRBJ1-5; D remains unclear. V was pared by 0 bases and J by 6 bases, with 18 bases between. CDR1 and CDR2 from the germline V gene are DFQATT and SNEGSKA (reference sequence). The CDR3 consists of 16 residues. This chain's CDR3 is CSARDHLGTYGQPQHF. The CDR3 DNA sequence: TGCAGTGCTAGAGATCACCTCGGAACGTATGGTCAGCCCCAGCATTTT.

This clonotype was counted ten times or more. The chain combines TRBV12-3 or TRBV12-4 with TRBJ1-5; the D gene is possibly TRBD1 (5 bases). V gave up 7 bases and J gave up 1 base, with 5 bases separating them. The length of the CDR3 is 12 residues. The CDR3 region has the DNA TGTGCCAGCACAGGGAGCAATCAGCCCCAGCATTTT. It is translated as CASTGSNQPQHF.

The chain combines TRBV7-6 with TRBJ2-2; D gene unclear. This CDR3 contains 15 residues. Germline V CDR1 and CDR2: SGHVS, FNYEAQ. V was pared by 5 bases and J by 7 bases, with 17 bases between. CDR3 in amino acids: CASSPTRTQFGELFF. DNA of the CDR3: TGTGCCAGCAGCCCCACGAGAACCCAGTTCGGGGAGCTGTTTTTT.

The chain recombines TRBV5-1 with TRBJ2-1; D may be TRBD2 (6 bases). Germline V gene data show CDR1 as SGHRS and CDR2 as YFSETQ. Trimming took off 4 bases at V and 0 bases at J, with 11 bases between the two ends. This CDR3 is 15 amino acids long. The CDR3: CASSVDGSSYNEQFF. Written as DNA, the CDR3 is TGCGCCAGCAGCGTAGACGGGAGCTCCTACAATGAGCAGTTCTTC.

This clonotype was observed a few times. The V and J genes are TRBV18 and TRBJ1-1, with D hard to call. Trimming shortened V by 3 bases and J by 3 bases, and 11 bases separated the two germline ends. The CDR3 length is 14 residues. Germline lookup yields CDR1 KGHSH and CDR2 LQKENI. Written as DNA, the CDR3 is TGTGCCAGCTCACCTCTCTCCGGAGACACTGAAGCTTTCTTT. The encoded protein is CASSPLSGDTEAFF.

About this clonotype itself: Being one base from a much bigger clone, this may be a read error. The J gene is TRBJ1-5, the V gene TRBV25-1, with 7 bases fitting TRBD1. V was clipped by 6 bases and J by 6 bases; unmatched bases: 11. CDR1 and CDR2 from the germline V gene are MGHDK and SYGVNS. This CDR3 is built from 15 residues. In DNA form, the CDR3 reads TGTGCCAGCAGCATCCGCCAGGGGGAAGGTCAGCCCCAGCATTTT. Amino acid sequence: CASSIRQGEGQPQHF.

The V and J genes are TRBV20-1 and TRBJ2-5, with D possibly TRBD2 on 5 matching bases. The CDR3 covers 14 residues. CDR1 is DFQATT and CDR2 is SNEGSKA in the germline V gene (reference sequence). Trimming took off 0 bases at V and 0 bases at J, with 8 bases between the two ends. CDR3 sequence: CSARDGGYQETQYF. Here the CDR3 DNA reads TGCAGTGCTAGAGATGGCGGGTACCAAGAGACCCAGTACTTC.

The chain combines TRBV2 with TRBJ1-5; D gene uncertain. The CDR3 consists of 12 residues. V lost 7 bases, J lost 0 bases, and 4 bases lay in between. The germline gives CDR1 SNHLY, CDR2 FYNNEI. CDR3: CASTDSNQPQHF. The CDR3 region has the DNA TGTGCCAGCACGGATAGCAATCAGCCCCAGCATTTT.

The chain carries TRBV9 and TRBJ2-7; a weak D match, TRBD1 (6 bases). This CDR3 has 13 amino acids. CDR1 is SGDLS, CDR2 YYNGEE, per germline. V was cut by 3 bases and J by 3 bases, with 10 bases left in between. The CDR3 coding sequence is TGTGCCAGCAGCGCGACAGGAAACTACGAGCAGTACTTC. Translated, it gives CASSATGNYEQYF.

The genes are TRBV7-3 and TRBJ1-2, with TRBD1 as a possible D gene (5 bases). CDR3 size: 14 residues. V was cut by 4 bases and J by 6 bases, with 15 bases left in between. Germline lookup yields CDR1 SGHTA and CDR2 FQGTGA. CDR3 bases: TGTGCCAGCAGCTCCCAGGGAAGCGTACATGGCTACACCTTC. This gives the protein CASSSQGSVHGYTF. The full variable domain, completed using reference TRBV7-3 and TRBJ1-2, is GAGVSQTPSNKVTEKGKYVELRCDPISGHTALYWYRQSLGQGPEFLIYFQGTGAADDSGLPNDRFFAVRPEGSVSTLKIQRTERGDSAVYLCASSSQGSVHGYTFGSGTRLTVV.

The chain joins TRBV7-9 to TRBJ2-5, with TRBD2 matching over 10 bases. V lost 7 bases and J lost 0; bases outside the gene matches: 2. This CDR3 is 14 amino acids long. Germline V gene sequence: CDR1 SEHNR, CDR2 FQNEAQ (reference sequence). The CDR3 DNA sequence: TGTGCCAGCATTAGCGGGGGGTACCAAGAGACCCAGTACTTC. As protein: CASISGGYQETQYF.

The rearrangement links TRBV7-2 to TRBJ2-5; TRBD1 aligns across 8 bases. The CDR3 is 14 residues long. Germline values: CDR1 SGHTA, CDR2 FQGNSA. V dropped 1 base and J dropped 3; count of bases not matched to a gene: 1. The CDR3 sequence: CASSLGGQEETQYF. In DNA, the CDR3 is TGTGCCAGCAGCTTAGGGGGACAGGAAGAGACCCAGTACTTC.

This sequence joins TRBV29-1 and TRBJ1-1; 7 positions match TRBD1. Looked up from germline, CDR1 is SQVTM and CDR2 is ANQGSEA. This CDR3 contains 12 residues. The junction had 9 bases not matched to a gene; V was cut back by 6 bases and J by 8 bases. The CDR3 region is CSVDPGQNEAFF. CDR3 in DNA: TGCAGCGTCGACCCGGGACAGAACGAAGCTTTCTTT.